The sequence of this T cell receptor (beta chain) was determined in a study of cytomegalovirus exposure and HLA in healthy donors. Overall study findings and caveats: The later analysis indicated that the majority of CMV-associated TCR beta chains appeared HLA-restricted.

Both 60 Vbeta primers and 13 Jbeta primers went into the PCR. TCRdb's table, derived via immunoSEQ multiplex PCR, lists solely in-frame clones and lacks some. The sample carries roughly 150,000 clones, roughly 80% recorded once. As regards this clone: Its antigen is undetermined.

The length of the CDR3 is 18 residues. V lost 0 bases to trimming and J lost 0 bases; unmatched junction nucleotides: 8. CDR1 and CDR2 (germline): SGHTA, FQGNSA. The gene calls are TRBV7-2 and TRBJ2-7; 10 nucleotides match TRBD1. The source material was PBMCs. The TCR was taken from a male donor in good health and CMV-seronegative. The CDR3 reads CASSLALGTGDFSYEQYF. DNA of the CDR3: TGTGCCAGCAGCTTAGCCCTCGGGACAGGGGATTTCTCCTACGAGCAGTACTTC.